The 3 T cell receptor beta chains listed next were all sequenced from one sample in a study of T cells in Graves' hyperthyroidism and ophthalmopathy. RNA transcripts were the template for amplifying TCR beta CDR3 regions. When the TCR CDR3 underwent first-round RT-PCR, the HTBI primer set was used. Via MiXCR, TCRdb re-called the multiplex PCR reads, giving one row per CDR3 protein. The sample holds 750,000 to 950,000 distinct CDR3 sequences, roughly 40% seen once. Sequencing was carried out using blood. Receptors were obtained from a man between 18 and 35 years old with Graves' hyperthyroidism.

CDR3 loop: CASRRSGEGNTIYF. DNA of the CDR3: TGTGCCAGCAGGAGGTCAGGGGAGGGAAACACCATATATTTT. The V gene is TRBV12-3 or TRBV12-4, the J gene TRBJ1-3, with a tentative D call TRBD1 (6 bases). The CDR3 runs to 14 residues. V lost 6 bases, J lost 4 bases, and 13 bases lay in between.

This clonotype was counted at least ten times. The chain is built from TRBV9 and TRBJ1-1; D gene ambiguous. Germline V gene data show CDR1 as SGDLS and CDR2 as YYNGEE. Deletions cut 0 bases from V and 5 bases from J, with 11 bases between. The CDR3 covers 14 residues. CDR3 sequence (DNA): TGTGCCAGCAGCGTAGAAGGGCTAAGGACTGAAGCTTTCTTT. Protein sequence: CASSVEGLRTEAFF. Supplemented by reference TRBV9 and TRBJ1-1, the full variable domain reads DSGVTQTPKHLITATGQRVTLRCSPRSGDLSVYWYQQSLDQGLQFLIQYYNGEERAKGNILERFSAQQFPDLHSELNLSSLELGDSALYFCASSVEGLRTEAFFGQGTRLTVV.

This clonotype was recorded many times. The CDR3 DNA reads TGTGCCAGCACCGATGGGGCGGGAGAATCGACCTACGAGCAGTACTTC. It specifies CASTDGAGESTYEQYF. The chain recombines TRBV25-1 with TRBJ2-7, with 7 bases aligning to TRBD2. The V and J ends lost 7 bases and 2 bases, in that order; junction bases with no gene match: 14. CDR1 MGHDK and CDR2 SYGVNS come from the germline V gene. The CDR3 spans 16 residues.